This entry features one T cell receptor (beta chain) sequence. The antigen remains unidentified. The data are from a study of cytomegalovirus exposure and HLA in healthy donors. Overall study findings and caveats: The authors listed 164 TCR beta chains as cytomegalovirus-associated.

CDR1 MNHEY and CDR2 SMNVEV come from the germline V gene (reference sequence). This CDR3 contains 19 residues. V dropped 3 bases and J dropped 5; count of bases not matched to a gene: 16. PCR used 60 Vbeta primers and 13 Jbeta primers. Sequencing used immunoSEQ multiplex PCR; TCRdb keeps in-frame clones, though not all of them. The top ten hold less than 2% of the sample, which has around 130,000 clones, 70% to 85% seen once. Sequencing used PBMCs. The clonotype comes from a man in his forties in good health and CMV-seronegative. The chain has TRBV27 and TRBJ2-2, with TRBD2 identical over 9 bases. This CDR3 is CASSLVHLAGTEETGELFF. As DNA, the CDR3 is TGTGCCAGCAGTTTGGTCCATCTAGCGGGGACAGAGGAAACCGGGGAGCTGTTTTTT.